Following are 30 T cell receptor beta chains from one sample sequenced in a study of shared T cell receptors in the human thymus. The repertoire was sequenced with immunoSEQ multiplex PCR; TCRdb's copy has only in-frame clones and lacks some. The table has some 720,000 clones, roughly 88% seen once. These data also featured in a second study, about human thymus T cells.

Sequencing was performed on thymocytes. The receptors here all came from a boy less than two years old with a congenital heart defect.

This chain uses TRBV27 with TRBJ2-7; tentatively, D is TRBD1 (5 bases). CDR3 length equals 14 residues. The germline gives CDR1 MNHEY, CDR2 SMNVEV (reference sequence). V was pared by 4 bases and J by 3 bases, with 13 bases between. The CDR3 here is CASSSQGSLYEQYF. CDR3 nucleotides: TGTGCCAGCAGTTCGCAGGGCTCCCTCTACGAGCAGTACTTC.

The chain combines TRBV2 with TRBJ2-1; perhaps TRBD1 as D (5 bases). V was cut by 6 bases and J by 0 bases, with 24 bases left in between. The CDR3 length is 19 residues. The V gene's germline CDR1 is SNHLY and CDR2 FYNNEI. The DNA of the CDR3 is TGTGCCAGCAGACAGAAGCCCGACAGACCCTTGAGCTCCTACAATGAGCAGTTCTTC. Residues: CASRQKPDRPLSSYNEQFF. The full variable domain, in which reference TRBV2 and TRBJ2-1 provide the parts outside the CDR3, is EPEVTQTPSHQVTQMGQEVILRCVPISNHLYFYWYRQILGQKVEFLVSFYNNEISEKSEIFDDQFSVERPDGSNFTLKIRSTKLEDSAMYFCASRQKPDRPLSSYNEQFFGPGTRLTVL.

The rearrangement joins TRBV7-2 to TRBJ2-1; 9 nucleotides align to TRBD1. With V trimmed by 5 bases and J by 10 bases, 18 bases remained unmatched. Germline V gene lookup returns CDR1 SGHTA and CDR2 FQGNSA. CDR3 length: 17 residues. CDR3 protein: CASSPGVGDRVLREQFF. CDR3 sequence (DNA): TGTGCCAGCAGCCCAGGGGTGGGGGACAGGGTATTAAGGGAGCAGTTCTTC.

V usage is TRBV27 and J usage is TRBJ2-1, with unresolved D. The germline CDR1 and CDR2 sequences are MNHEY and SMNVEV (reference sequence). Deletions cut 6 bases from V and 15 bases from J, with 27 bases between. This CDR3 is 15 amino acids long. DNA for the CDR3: TGTGCCAGCAGACCCGCCACCCTTAAGGAGCCCGGAAGGTTCTTC. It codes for CASRPATLKEPGRFF.

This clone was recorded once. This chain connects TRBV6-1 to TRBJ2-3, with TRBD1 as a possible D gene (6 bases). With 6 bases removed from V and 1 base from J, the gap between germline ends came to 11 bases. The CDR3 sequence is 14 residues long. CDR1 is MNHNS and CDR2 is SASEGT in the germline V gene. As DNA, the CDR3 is TGTGCCAGCAGGACAGGTTGGGGCACAGATACGCAGTATTTT. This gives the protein CASRTGWGTDTQYF.

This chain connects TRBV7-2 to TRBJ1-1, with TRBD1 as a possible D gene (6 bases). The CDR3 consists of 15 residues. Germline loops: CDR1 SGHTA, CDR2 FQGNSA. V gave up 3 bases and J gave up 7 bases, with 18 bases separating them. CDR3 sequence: CASSFTVQGSGEAFF. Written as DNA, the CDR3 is TGTGCCAGCAGCTTTACGGTACAGGGATCAGGTGAAGCTTTCTTT.

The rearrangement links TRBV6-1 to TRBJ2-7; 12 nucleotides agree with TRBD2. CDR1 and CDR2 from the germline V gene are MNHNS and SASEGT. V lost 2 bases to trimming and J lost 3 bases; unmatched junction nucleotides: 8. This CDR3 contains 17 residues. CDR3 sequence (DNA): TGTGCCAGCAGTGAATCCCTAGCGGGAGGGAGTGACTACGAGCAGTACTTC. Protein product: CASSESLAGGSDYEQYF.

CDR3 in amino acids: CASTCRDRACAVGSYEQYF. The DNA for the CDR3 is TGTGCCAGCACTTGTCGTGACAGGGCGTGCGCTGTCGGCTCCTACGAGCAGTACTTC. This chain joins TRBV2 and TRBJ2-7; 7 bases map to TRBD1. CDR1 SNHLY and CDR2 FYNNEI come from the germline V gene. The CDR3 runs to 19 residues. Trimming at V came to 7 bases and at J to 0 bases, leaving 21 bases not matched to a gene. Filled out from reference TRBV2 and TRBJ2-7, the complete variable domain reads EPEVTQTPSHQVTQMGQEVILRCVPISNHLYFYWYRQILGQKVEFLVSFYNNEISEKSEIFDDQFSVERPDGSNFTLKIRSTKLEDSAMYFCASTCRDRACAVGSYEQYFGPGTRLTVT.

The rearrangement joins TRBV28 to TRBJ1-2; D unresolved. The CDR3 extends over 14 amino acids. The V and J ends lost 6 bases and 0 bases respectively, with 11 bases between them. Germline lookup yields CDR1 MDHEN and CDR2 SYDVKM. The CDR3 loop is CASRLDGANYGYTF. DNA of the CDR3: TGTGCCAGCAGGTTAGACGGAGCTAACTATGGCTACACCTTC.

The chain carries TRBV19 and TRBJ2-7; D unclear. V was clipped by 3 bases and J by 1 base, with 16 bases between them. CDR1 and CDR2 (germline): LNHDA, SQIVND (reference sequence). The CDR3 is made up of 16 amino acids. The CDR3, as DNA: TGTGCCAGTAGTATCGGGTTGTCTTTGCCATCCTACGAGCAGTACTTC. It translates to CASSIGLSLPSYEQYF. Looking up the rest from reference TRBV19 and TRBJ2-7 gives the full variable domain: DGGITQSPKYLFRKEGQNVTLSCEQNLNHDAMYWYRQDPGQGLRLIYYSQIVNDFQKGDIAEGYSVSREKKESFPLTVTSAQKNPTAFYLCASSIGLSLPSYEQYFGPGTRLTVT.

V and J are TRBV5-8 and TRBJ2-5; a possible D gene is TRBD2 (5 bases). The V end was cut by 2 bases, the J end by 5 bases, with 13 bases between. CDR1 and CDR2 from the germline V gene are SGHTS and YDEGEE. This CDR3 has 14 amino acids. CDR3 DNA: TGTGCCAGCAGCTTAACCGGGGTAGGGGAGACCCAGTACTTC. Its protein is CASSLTGVGETQYF. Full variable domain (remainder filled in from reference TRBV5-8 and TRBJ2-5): EAGVTQSPTHLIKTRGQQATLRCSPISGHTSVYWYQQALGLGLQFLLWYDEGEERNRGNFPPRFSGRQFPNYSSELNVNALELEDSALYLCASSLTGVGETQYFGPGTRLLVL.

The CDR3 reads CSAREETQYF. The CDR3 nucleotides are TGCAGTGCCCGCGAAGAGACCCAGTACTTC. The rearrangement links TRBV20-1 to TRBJ2-5; D gene ambiguous. Germline V gene sequence: CDR1 DFQATT, CDR2 SNEGSKA (reference sequence). The CDR3 length is 10 residues. Between the trimmed V and J ends, which lost 6 bases and 3 bases, there was a span of 5 bases.

In nucleotides, the CDR3 is TGCAGCGTTGAAGAATCCCTAGCAGATACGCAGTATTTT. The encoded protein is CSVEESLADTQYF. This chain links TRBV29-1 with TRBJ2-3; no definite D call. With 0 bases removed from V and 4 bases from J, the gap between germline ends came to 8 bases. The length of the CDR3 is 13 residues. Germline V gene sequence: CDR1 SQVTM, CDR2 ANQGSEA.

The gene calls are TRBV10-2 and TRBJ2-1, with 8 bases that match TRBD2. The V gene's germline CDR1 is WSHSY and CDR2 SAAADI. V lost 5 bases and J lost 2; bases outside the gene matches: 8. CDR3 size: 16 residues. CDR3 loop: CASSSQSGSAYNEQFF. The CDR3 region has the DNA TGCGCCAGCAGTTCTCAAAGCGGGAGCGCCTACAATGAGCAGTTCTTC.

This CDR3 reads CASSPGLNTDTQYF. The CDR3 DNA sequence: TGTGCCAGCAGCCCAGGACTGAACACAGATACGCAGTATTTT. This chain links TRBV13 with TRBJ2-3, with D maybe TRBD2 (5 bases). Germline assignment: CDR1 PRHDT and CDR2 FYEKMQ (reference sequence). V lost 5 bases and J 2 bases, leaving 11 bases between the germline ends. This CDR3 has 14 residues. The full variable domain, in which reference TRBV13 and TRBJ2-3 provide the parts outside the CDR3, is AAGVIQSPRHLIKEKRETATLKCYPIPRHDTVYWYQQGPGQDPQFLISFYEKMQSDKGSIPDRFSAQQFSDYHSELNMSSLELGDSALYFCASSPGLNTDTQYFGPGTRLTVL.

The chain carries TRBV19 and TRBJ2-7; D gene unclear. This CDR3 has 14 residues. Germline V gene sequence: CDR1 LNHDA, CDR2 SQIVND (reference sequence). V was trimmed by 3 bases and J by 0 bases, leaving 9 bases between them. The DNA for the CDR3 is TGTGCCAGTAGTATCGAGTACGGCTCCTACGAGCAGTACTTC. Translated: CASSIEYGSYEQYF.

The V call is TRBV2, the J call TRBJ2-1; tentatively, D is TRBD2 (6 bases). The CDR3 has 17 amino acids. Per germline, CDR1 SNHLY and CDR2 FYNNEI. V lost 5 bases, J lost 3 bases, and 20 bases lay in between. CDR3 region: CASSPRGSPPLYNEQFF. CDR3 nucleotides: TGTGCCAGCAGTCCGCGGGGTAGCCCTCCCCTCTACAATGAGCAGTTCTTC.

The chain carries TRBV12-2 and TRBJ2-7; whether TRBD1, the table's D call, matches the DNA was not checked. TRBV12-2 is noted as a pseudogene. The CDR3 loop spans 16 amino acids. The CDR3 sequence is CASRSTTGTGPYEQYF. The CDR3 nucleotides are TGTGCAAGTCGTTCCACGACCGGGACAGGTCCCTACGAGCAGTACTTC.

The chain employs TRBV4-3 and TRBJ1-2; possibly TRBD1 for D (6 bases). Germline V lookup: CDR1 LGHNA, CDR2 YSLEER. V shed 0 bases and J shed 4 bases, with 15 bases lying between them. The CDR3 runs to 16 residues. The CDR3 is CASSQDHTGLVYGYTF. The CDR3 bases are TGCGCCAGCAGCCAAGATCACACAGGGCTGGTCTATGGCTACACCTTC.

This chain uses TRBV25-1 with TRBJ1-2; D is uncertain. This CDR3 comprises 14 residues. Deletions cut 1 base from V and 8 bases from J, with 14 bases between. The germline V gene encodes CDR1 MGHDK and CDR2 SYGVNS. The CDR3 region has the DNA TGTGCCAGCAGTGAATCCTGGCAGTTCGCCGGCTACACCTTC. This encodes CASSESWQFAGYTF.

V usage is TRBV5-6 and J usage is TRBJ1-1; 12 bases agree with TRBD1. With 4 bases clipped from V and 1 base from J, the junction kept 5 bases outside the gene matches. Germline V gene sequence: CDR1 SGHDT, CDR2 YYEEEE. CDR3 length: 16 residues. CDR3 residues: CASSAGQGASNTEAFF. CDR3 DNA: TGTGCCAGCAGCGCGGGACAGGGGGCTTCGAACACTGAAGCTTTCTTT. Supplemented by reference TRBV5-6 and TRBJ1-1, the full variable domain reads DAGVTQSPTHLIKTRGQQVTLRCSPKSGHDTVSWYQQALGQGPQFIFQYYEEEERQRGNFPDRFSGHQFPNYSSELNVNALLLGDSALYLCASSAGQGASNTEAFFGQGTRLTVV.

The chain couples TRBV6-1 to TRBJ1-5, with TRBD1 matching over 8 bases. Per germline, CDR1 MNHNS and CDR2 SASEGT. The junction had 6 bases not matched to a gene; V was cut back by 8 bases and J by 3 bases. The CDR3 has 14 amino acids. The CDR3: CASLDRVNNQPQHF. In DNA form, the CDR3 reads TGTGCCAGCTTGGACAGGGTTAACAATCAGCCCCAGCATTTT.

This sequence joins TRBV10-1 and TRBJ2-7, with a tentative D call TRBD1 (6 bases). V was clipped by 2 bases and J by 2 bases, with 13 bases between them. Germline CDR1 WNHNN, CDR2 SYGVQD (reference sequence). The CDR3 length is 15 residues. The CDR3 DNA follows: TGCGCCAGCAGTGAGGCTGGACAGTCTACCTACGAGCAGTACTTC. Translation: CASSEAGQSTYEQYF.

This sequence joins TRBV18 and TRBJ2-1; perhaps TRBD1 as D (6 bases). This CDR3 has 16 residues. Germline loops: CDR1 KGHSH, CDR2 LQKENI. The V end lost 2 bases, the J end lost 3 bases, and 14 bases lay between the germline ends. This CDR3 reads CASSPGTTEVYNEQFF. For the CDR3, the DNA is TGTGCCAGCTCACCAGGGACAACGGAGGTCTACAATGAGCAGTTCTTC. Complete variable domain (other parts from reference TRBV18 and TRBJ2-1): NAGVMQNPRHLVRRRGQEARLRCSPMKGHSHVYWYRQLPEEGLKFMVYLQKENIIDESGMPKERFSAEFPKEGPSILRIQQVVRGDSAAYFCASSPGTTEVYNEQFFGPGTRLTVL.

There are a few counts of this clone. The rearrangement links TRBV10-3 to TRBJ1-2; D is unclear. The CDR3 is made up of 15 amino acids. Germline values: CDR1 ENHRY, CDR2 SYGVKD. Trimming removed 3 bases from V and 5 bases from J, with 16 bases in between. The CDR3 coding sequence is TGTGCCATCAGTGACCCAATCATCGTCGGTTATGGCTACACCTTC. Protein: CAISDPIIVGYGYTF.

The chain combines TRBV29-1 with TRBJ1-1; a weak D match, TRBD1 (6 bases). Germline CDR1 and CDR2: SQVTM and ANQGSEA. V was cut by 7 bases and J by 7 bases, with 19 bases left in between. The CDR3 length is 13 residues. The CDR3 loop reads CSALRGHPLEAFF. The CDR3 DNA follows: TGCAGCGCTCTGAGGGGACACCCTCTTGAAGCTTTCTTT.

The CDR3 coding sequence is TGCGCCAGCAGCCCCGGACAGAGTAGCTCTGGAAACACCATATATTTT. This codes for CASSPGQSSSGNTIYF. The rearrangement links TRBV5-1 to TRBJ1-3, with D maybe TRBD1 (6 bases). Trimming left V 4 bases short and J 0 bases short, with 14 bases between. Germline V gives CDR1 SGHRS, CDR2 YFSETQ. CDR3 length: 16 amino acids.

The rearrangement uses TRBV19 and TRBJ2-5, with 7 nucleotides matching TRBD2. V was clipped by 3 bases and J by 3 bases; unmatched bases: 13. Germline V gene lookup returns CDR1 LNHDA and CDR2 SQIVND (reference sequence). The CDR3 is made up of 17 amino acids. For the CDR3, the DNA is TGTGCCAGTAGTATCACCCCGTATGAGCGGGGTAAAGAGACCCAGTACTTC. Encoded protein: CASSITPYERGKETQYF.

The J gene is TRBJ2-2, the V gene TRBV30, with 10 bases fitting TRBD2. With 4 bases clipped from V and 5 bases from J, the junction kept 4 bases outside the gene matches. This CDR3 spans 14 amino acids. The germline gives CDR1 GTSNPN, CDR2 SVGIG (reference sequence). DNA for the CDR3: TGTGCCTGGAAGCGGGAGGGGGGGACCGGGGAGCTGTTTTTT. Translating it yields CAWKREGGTGELFF.

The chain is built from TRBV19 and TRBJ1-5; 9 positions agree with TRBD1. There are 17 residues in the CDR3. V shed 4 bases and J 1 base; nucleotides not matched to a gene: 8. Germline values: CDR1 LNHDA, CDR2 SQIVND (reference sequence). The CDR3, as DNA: TGTGCCAGTAGTAGGCGTGACAGGGGGGGGAGCAATCAGCCCCAGCATTTT. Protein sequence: CASSRRDRGGSNQPQHF. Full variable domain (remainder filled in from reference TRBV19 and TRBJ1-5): DGGITQSPKYLFRKEGQNVTLSCEQNLNHDAMYWYRQDPGQGLRLIYYSQIVNDFQKGDIAEGYSVSREKKESFPLTVTSAQKNPTAFYLCASSRRDRGGSNQPQHFGDGTRLSIL.